This T cell receptor (beta chain) appears in the sequencing data of a study of cytomegalovirus exposure and HLA in healthy donors. Looking at the study overall: The approximately 110 validation repertoires used a platform that matched the one used for the roughly 700 first-cohort repertoires, as a later analysis reported. Notes on the study in general: Investigators reported 150 to 200 TCR beta chains as tied to cytomegalovirus. First-cohort TCR clusters tended to co-occur in the approximately 110 validation repertoires, a later analysis found.

The germline V and J ends were trimmed by 0 bases and 0 bases, with 4 bases remaining between them. In germline, CDR1 is PRHDT, CDR2 FYEKMQ (reference sequence). CDR3 length: 14 residues. Repertoires were generated with immunoSEQ multiplex PCR, while TCRdb's copy carries only in-frame clones and drops some. Seen here are 250,000 or so clones, approximately 84% observed once, and the top ten hold around 12%. Notes on this clone: The target antigen is unknown.

This TCR came from a man in his late teens or twenties in good health and CMV-seropositive. The genes are TRBV13 and TRBJ2-3; D unclear. Sequencing used PBMCs. CDR3 coding DNA: TGTGCCAGCAGCTTAGGCTCTAGCACAGATACGCAGTATTTT. This translates into CASSLGSSTDTQYF.